This is a list of T cell receptor beta chains from one sample in a study of regulatory T cells in long-lasting Graves disease. MiXCR, run by TCRdb on the multiplex PCR reads, gives a single entry per CDR3 protein. The sample yields 500,000 or so distinct CDR3 sequences, about 15% seen once. These data were also reused for a study on T cells in Graves' hyperthyroidism and ophthalmopathy.

Here the sequenced sample was peripheral blood mononuclear cells (PBMCs), taken at new diagnosis, from a patient treated with antithyroid drugs. Receptor source: a woman aged 50 to 65 with Graves disease. The CDR3 runs from the conserved cysteine through the conserved F or W. D genes are given only for firm matches. Size tells how often a clone was seen (once, few, many) or the class of an expanded clone, and some rows leave it out.

abundance	d_gene	v_gene	j_gene	CDR3aa	CDR3nt
few	NA	TRBV2	TRBJ2-2	CASSEQGGNIGELFF	TGTGCCAGCAGTGAACAGGGGGGAAACATCGGGGAGCTGTTTTTT
few	NA	TRBV25-1	TRBJ1-3	CASSYKAPGSGNTIYF	TGTGCCAGCAGTTACAAAGCCCCTGGGTCTGGAAACACCATATATTTT
many	NA	TRBV6-1	TRBJ1-3	CASSDLGNTIYF	TGTGCCAGCAGTGATCTCGGAAACACCATATATTTT
few	NA	TRBV5-8	TRBJ2-6	CASSSRTRLTSGANVLTF	TGTGCCAGCAGCTCCCGCACTCGGTTAACCTCTGGGGCCAACGTCCTGACTTTC
many	TRBD2	TRBV5-1	TRBJ2-1	CASSPPSSGRRDEQFF	TGCGCCAGCAGCCCCCCCTCTAGCGGGAGAAGGGATGAGCAGTTCTTC
few	TRBD2	TRBV25-1	TRBJ2-5	CASSPSGYQETQYF	TGTGCCAGCAGTCCTAGCGGATACCAAGAGACCCAGTACTTC
many	TRBD2	TRBV18	TRBJ2-1	CASSPPSGVSNEQFF	TGTGCCAGCTCACCTCCCAGCGGGGTGAGCAATGAGCAGTTCTTC
many	NA	TRBV28	TRBJ2-1	CASSAWGVGLNEQFF	TGTGCCAGCAGTGCATGGGGGGTGGGCCTCAATGAGCAGTTCTTC
many	NA	TRBV30	TRBJ1-1	CAGRDRVNTEAFF	TGTGCCGGGCGGGACCGTGTGAACACTGAAGCTTTCTTT
few	TRBD2	TRBV7-2	TRBJ2-2	CASSLYPLAGVGTGELFF	TGTGCCAGCAGCTTATACCCGCTAGCGGGAGTCGGAACCGGGGAGCTGTTTTTT
many	TRBD2	TRBV3-1	TRBJ2-3	CASSLLAGGSDTQYF	TGTGCCAGCAGCCTTCTAGCGGGAGGTTCAGATACGCAGTATTTT
few	TRBD1	TRBV30	TRBJ1-5	CAWSLLQGGQPQHF	TGTGCCTGGAGTCTCCTACAGGGGGGCCAGCCCCAGCATTTT
many	NA	TRBV11-3	TRBJ2-1	CASSLNPDSNEQFF	TGTGCCAGCAGCCTAAATCCGGACAGCAATGAGCAGTTCTTC
many	NA	TRBV15	TRBJ2-1	CATSSRPHPANEQFF	TGTGCCACCAGCAGTCGGCCCCACCCTGCCAATGAGCAGTTCTTC
NA	NA	TRBV7-3	TRBJ2-2	CASSFRSTGELFF	TGTGCCAGCAGCTTCAGGAGCACCGGGGAGCTGTTTTTT
NA	NA	TRBV6-1	TRBJ2-5	CASSRLTEFLETQYF	TGTGCCAGCAGTCGATTGACAGAATTTTTAGAGACCCAGTACTTC
many	TRBD2	TRBV18	TRBJ2-1	CASSSSGDSYNEQFF	TGTGCCAGCTCCTCTAGCGGGGATTCCTACAATGAGCAGTTCTTC
many	TRBD1	TRBV28	TRBJ2-7	CASSSLTGGFYEQYF	TGTGCCAGCAGTTCGTTGACAGGGGGCTTTTACGAGCAGTACTTC
many	NA	TRBV18	TRBJ1-1	CASSPGGENTEAFF	TGTGCCAGCTCACCAGGCGGAGAGAACACTGAAGCTTTCTTT
NA	NA	TRBV6-1	TRBJ2-5	CASSEGGAGEETQYF	TGTGCCAGCAGTGAAGGTGGGGCCGGCGAGGAGACCCAGTACTTC
few	NA	TRBV27	TRBJ1-1	CASSLSVGGGNTEAFF	TGTGCCAGCAGTTTATCGGTCGGGGGCGGGAACACTGAAGCTTTCTTT
NA	NA	TRBV7-9	TRBJ2-1	CASSSPLGKGQFF	TGTGCCAGCAGCAGCCCCCTCGGGAAAGGGCAGTTCTTC
many	TRBD2	TRBV19	TRBJ2-1	CASSRLAGGPLNEQFF	TGTGCCAGTAGTAGACTAGCGGGAGGGCCCCTCAATGAGCAGTTCTTC
many	NA	TRBV28	TRBJ2-7	CASSFGGNSYEQYF	TGTGCCAGCAGTTTTGGGGGGAACTCCTACGAGCAGTACTTC
many	NA	TRBV24-1	TRBJ2-2	CATSDFKGTGELFF	TGTGCCACCAGTGATTTTAAGGGGACCGGGGAGCTGTTTTTT
many	NA	TRBV10-1	TRBJ2-1	CASSGLGPGSDNEQFF	TGCGCCAGCAGTGGGCTAGGGCCCGGGTCTGACAATGAGCAGTTCTTC
many	TRBD1	TRBV5-1	TRBJ2-3	CASGFGGQGAADTQYF	TGCGCCAGCGGATTCGGGGGACAGGGGGCTGCAGATACGCAGTATTTT